This T cell receptor beta chain was identified in a study of HIV-infected patients and healthy controls. Between the trimmed V and J ends, which lost 10 bases and 2 bases, there was a span of 21 bases. The CDR3 loop spans 15 amino acids. Germline CDR1 SGHRS, CDR2 YFSETQ. The repertoire came from unfractionated whole blood and reflected all unsorted peripheral T cells. RNA came from more than 2 ml of peripheral blood. About 540 ng RNA was reverse transcribed with alpha and beta constant-region primers. Alpha and beta chain libraries were made separately by chain-specific third strand synthesis with multiplexing indices. Each CDR3 protein gets one entry after TCRdb re-called the 5' RACE reads with MiXCR. The sample has thousands of distinct CDR3 sequences, 8% seen once.

The clonotype originates from an adult with HIV infection. This specimen was blood, taken before antiretroviral therapy. This chain links TRBV5-1 with TRBJ1-1, with D uncertain. CDR3 sequence: CAGSTGPLINTEAFF. The CDR3 nucleotides are TGCGCCGGGAGCACTGGACCGCTCATAAACACTGAAGCTTTCTTT.